This TCR beta chain comes out of a study of blood T cell repertoires in COVID-19. Study details: COVID-19 samples, acute and convalescent, were from the United States, Italy and Spain. T cells, B-cell-depleted T cells, or PBMCs provided the cDNA or gDNA that served as material.

CDR3 length equals 17 residues. CDR1 is GTSNPN and CDR2 is SVGIG in the germline V gene (reference sequence). Deletions cut 3 bases from V and 0 bases from J, with 15 bases between. Participants were aged about 18 to 90 years, lived in some 23 US areas, and enrolled virtually. Original handling: Amplification of reference gene primers was used by the study to estimate nucleated cell counts. Sequencing was performed with immunoSEQ multiplex PCR; in TCRdb, only in-frame clones are kept and a portion is missing. V and J calls and clone size come straight from that table; D and trimming were deduced from the DNA. The sample gives a few hundred thousand clones, 85% to 90% of which show up once; about 1.7% is in the top ten. This clone appeared once.

The specimen sequenced was PBMCs or T cells enriched from blood (not recorded which). The chain combines TRBV30 with TRBJ2-6, with a tentative D call TRBD2 (5 bases). The receptor was derived from a woman aged 18-35 years with acute COVID-19. The CDR3 sequence: CAWSRGITSSGANVLTF. The CDR3 nucleotides read TGTGCCTGGAGCCGAGGGATCACCTCCTCTGGGGCCAACGTCCTGACTTTC.